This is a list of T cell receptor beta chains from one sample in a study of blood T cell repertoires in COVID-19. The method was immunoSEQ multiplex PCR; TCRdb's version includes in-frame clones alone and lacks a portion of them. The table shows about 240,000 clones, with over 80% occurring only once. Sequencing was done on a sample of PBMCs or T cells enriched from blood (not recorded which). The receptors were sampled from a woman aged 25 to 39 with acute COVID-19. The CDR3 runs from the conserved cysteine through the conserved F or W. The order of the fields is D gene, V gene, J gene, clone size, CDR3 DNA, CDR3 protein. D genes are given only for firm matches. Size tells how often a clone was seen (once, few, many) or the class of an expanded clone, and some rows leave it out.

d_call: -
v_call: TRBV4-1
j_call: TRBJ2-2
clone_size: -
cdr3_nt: TGCGCCAGCAGCCAATTTCTAGCGAACACCGGGGAGCTGTTTTTT
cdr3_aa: CASSQFLANTGELFF

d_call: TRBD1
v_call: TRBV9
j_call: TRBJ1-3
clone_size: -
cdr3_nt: TGTGCCAGCAGCACCGACAGGGCCGCCTCTGGAAACACCATATATTTT
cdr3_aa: CASSTDRAASGNTIYF

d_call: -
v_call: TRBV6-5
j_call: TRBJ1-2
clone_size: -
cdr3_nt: TGTGCCAGCAGTTACTCGCCGGGAAACTATGGCTACACCTTC
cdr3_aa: CASSYSPGNYGYTF

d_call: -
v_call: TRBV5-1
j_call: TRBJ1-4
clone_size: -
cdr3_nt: TGCGCCAGCAGCACCCGGACAGTCCGCGGGGAAAAACTGTTTTTT
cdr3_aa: CASSTRTVRGEKLFF

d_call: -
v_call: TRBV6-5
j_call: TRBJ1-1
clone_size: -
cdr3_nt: TGTGCCAGCAGTTACTCGGAGGGGACCCGTGAAGCTTTCTTT
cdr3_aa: CASSYSEGTREAFF

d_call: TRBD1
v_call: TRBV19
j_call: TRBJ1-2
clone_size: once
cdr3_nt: TGTGCCAGTAGTATAGTAGGGACAGTAGTAGGCTATGGCTACACCTTC
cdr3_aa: CASSIVGTVVGYGYTF

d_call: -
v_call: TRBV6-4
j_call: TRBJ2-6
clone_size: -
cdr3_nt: TGTGCCAGCAGTGACTCGACAGGTGGGGCCAACGTCCTGACTTTC
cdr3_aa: CASSDSTGGANVLTF

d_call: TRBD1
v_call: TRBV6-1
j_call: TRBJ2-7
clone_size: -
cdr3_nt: TGTGCCAGCAGTGACCGACAGGGGGCTACCTACGAGCAGTACTTC
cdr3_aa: CASSDRQGATYEQYF

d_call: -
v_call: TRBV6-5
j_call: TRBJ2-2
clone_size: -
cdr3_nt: TGTGCCAGCAGAATAAACACCGGGGAGCTGTTTTTT
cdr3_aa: CASRINTGELFF

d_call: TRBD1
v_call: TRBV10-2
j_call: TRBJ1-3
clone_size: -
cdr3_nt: TGCGCCGGAAGCCGGGACAGTGGAAACACCATATATTTT
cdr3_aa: CAGSRDSGNTIYF

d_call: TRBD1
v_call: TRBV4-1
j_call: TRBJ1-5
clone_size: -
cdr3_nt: TGCGCCAGCAGCCATGGGACAGGGTTGGGTCAGCCCCAGCATTTT
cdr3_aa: CASSHGTGLGQPQHF

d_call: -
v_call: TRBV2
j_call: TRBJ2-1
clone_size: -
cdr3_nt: TGTGCCAGCATCCTCCGGGGTGGGGATGAGCAGTTCTTC
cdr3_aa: CASILRGGDEQFF

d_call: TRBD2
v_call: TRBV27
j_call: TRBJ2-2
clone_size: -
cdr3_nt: TGTGCCAGCAGTCTAGCGGGGGCCCTGAACACCGGGGAGCTGTTTTTT
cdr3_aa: CASSLAGALNTGELFF

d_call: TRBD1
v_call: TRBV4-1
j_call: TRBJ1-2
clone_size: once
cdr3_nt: TGCGCCAGCAGCCATTCTCCTCGCTCGGGACAGACTTATGGCTACACCTTC
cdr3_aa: CASSHSPRSGQTYGYTF

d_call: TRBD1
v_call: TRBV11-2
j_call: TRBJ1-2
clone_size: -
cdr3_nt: TGTGCCAGCAGCCCCGGACAGGACTATGGCTACACCTTC
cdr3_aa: CASSPGQDYGYTF

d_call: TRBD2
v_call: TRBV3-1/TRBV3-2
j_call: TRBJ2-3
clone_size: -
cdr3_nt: TGTGCCAGCAGCCATAGCGGGGGGGCGAGAGATACGCAGTATTTT
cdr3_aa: CASSHSGGARDTQYF

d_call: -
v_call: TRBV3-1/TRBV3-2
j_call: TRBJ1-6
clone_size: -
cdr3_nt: TGTGCCAGCAGCCAAGAATGGACAGATAATTCACCCCTCCACTTT
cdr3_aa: CASSQEWTDNSPLHF

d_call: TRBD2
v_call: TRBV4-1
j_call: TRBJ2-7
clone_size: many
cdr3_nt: TGCGCCAGCAGCCCAGGTCTTCGCGGGGGGTACGAGCAGTACTTC
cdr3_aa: CASSPGLRGGYEQYF

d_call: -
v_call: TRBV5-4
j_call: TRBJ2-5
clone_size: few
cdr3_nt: TGTGCCAGCAGTCTTCGGGGGGCCGGTGAGACCCAGTACTTC
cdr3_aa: CASSLRGAGETQYF

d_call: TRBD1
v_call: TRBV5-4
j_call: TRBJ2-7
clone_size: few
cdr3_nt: TGTGCCAGCAGCGGACGGGACAGGGGCCACGAGCAGTACTTC
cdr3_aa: CASSGRDRGHEQYF

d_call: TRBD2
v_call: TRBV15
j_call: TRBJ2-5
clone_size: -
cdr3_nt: TGTGCCACCAGCACAGAACTGGGGACTAGCGGGGGACCTAGAGAGACCCAGTACTTC
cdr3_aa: CATSTELGTSGGPRETQYF

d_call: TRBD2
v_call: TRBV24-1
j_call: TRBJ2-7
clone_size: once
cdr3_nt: TGTGCCACCAGTGTTATTAAGCGGGGTTCGAGCTCCTACGAGCAGTACTTC
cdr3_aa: CATSVIKRGSSSYEQYF

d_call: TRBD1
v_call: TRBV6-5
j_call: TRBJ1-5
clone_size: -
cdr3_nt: TGTGCCAGCAGTCCGACAGGGGGCATGGATCAGCCCCAGCATTTT
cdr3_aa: CASSPTGGMDQPQHF

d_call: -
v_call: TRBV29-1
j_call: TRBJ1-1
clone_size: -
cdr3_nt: TGCAGCGCCGAGGAGGTTTCAGACACCTTTGAAGCTTTCTTT
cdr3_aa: CSAEEVSDTFEAFF

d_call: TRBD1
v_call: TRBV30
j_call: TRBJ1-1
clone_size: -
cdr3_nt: TGTGCCTGGAGTGTAGGGACAGTCCCTGAAGCTTTCTTT
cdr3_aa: CAWSVGTVPEAFF

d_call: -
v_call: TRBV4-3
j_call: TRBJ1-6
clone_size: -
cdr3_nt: TGCGCCAGCAGCCAAGCGAAACAGGGCGGCTCCTATAATTCACCCCTCCACTTT
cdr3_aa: CASSQAKQGGSYNSPLHF

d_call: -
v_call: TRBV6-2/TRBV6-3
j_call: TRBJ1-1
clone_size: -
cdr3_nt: TGTGCCAGCAGTTATCAGGGGAAGATGGAAGCTTTCTTT
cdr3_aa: CASSYQGKMEAFF

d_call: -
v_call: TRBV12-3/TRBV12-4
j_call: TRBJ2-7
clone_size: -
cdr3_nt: TGTGCCAGCAGTTTAGCGCCGGGGGAGCAGTACTTC
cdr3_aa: CASSLAPGEQYF

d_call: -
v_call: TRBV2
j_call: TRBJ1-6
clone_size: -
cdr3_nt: TGTGCCAGCAGTGACCATCTGAGATCACCCCTCCACTTT
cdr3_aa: CASSDHLRSPLHF

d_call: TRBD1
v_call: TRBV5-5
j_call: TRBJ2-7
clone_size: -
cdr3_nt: TGTGCCAGCTTGTTACAGGGGTCCTACGAGCAGTACTTC
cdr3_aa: CASLLQGSYEQYF

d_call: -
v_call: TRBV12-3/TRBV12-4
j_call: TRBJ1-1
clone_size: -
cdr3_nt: TGTGCCAGCAGTGTGAGGGGGATTGAAGCTTTCTTT
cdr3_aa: CASSVRGIEAFF

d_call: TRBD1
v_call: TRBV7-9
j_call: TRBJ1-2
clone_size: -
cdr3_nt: TGTGCCAGCAGCTCCCCCAGGGGGGCGGGTGGCTATGGCTACACCTTC
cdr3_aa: CASSSPRGAGGYGYTF

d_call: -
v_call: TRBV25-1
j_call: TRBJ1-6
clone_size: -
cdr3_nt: TGTGCCAGCAGTGTTTTGGCAGATAATTCACCCCTCCACTTT
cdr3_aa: CASSVLADNSPLHF

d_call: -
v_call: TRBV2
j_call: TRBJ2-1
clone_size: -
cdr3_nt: TGTGCCAGCAGTACAGGGCCTGATGAGCAGTTCTTC
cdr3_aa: CASSTGPDEQFF

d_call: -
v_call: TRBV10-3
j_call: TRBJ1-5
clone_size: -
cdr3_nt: TGTGCCATCAGTGGCGGCGGGGATCAGCCCCAGCATTTT
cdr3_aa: CAISGGGDQPQHF

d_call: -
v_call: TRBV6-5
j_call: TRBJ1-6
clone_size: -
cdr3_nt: TGTGCCAGCAGTCTTGACAGGTTCGGTAATTCACCCCTCCACTTT
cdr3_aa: CASSLDRFGNSPLHF

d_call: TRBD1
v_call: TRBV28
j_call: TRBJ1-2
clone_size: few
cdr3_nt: TGTGCCAGCAGTTTACCGACAGGGGGTCTTGGCTACACCTTC
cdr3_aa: CASSLPTGGLGYTF

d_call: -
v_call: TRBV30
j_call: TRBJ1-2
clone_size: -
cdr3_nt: TGTGCCTGGGACGACTCATTCGAGTTCTATGGCTACACCTTC
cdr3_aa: CAWDDSFEFYGYTF

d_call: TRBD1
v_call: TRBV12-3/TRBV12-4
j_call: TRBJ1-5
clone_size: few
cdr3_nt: TGTGCCAGCAGTTGGGGACAGAATCAGCCCCAGCATTTT
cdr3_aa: CASSWGQNQPQHF

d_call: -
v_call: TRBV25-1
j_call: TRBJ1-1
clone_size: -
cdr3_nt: TGTGCCAGCAGTAAAACAGGAAACACTGAAGCTTTCTTT
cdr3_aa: CASSKTGNTEAFF

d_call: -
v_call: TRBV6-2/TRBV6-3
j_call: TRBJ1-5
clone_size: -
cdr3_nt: TGTGCCAGCAGTTACCACCCTACAGGGTCTCGGAGCAATCAGCCCCAGCATTTT
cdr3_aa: CASSYHPTGSRSNQPQHF

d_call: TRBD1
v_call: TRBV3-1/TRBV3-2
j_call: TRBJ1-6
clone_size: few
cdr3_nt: TGTGCCAGCAGTCCAGACAGGGAAGGTTCACCCCTCCACTTT
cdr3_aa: CASSPDREGSPLHF

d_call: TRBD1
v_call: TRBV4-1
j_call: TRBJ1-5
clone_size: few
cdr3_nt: TGCGCCAGCAGCCAAGATCCAGGGGGCAGTCAGCCCCAGCATTTT
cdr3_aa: CASSQDPGGSQPQHF

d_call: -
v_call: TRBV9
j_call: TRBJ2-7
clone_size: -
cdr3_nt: TGTGCCAGCAGCGCAGGGGACCGGGATTGGACCTACGAGCAGTACTTC
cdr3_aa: CASSAGDRDWTYEQYF

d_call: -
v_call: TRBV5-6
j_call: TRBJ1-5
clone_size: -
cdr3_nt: TGTGCCAGCAGCTTGGGCAGTTATAGCAATCAGCCCCAGCATTTT
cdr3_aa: CASSLGSYSNQPQHF

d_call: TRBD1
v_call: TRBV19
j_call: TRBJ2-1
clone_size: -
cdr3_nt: TGTGCCAGTAGCGACTCGGGACAGGAGTTCAATGAGCAGTTCTTC
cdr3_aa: CASSDSGQEFNEQFF

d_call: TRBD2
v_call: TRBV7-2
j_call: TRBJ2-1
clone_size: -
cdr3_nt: TGTGCCAGCAAACTAGCGGGGAGATACAATGAGCAGTTCTTC
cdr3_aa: CASKLAGRYNEQFF

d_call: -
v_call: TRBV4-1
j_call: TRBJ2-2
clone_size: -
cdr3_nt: TGCGCCGGCGGGGAAAAGGACGGGGAGCTGTTTTTT
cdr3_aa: CAGGEKDGELFF

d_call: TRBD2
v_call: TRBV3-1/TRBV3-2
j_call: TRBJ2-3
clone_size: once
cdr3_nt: TGTGCCAGCACTGCGGGGGAGCTCACAGATACGCAGTATTTT
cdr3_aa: CASTAGELTDTQYF

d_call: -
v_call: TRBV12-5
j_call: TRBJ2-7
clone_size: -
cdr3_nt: TGTGCTAGTGGTTTAATTCTAGGACTCCGCCCCTACGAGCAGTACTTC
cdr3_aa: CASGLILGLRPYEQYF

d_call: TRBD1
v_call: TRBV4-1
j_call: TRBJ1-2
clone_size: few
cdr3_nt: TGCGCCAGCAGCCAAAACAGGGGTACTAACTATGGCTACACCTTC
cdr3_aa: CASSQNRGTNYGYTF

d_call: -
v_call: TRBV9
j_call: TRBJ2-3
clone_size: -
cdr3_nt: TGTGCCAGCAGCGTAGCGGACTTTAGCACAGATACGCAGTATTTT
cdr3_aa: CASSVADFSTDTQYF